In its sample, the clone carrying this T cell receptor beta chain was seen once. Participants were aged about 18 to 100 years, lived in some 23 US areas, and enrolled virtually. The sample comes from a study of blood T cell repertoires in COVID-19. About the study: Samples of COVID-19 (acute and convalescent) were obtained from the United States, Italy and Spain. PBMCs, B-cell-depleted T cells, or T cells were the source of the cDNA or gDNA that made up the material.

Original handling: Using reference gene primer amplification, nucleated cell counts were estimated. Only in-frame clones appear in the TCRdb table, and some are missing; sequencing was by immunoSEQ multiplex PCR. V and J calls and clone size are given by that table; D and trimming were obtained from the DNA. The sample includes a few hundred thousand clones, about 80% of them seen just once. There are 15 residues in the CDR3. V lost 4 bases, J lost 2 bases, and 15 bases lay in between. The germline V gene has CDR1 MNHEY and CDR2 SVGEGT. The chain links TRBV6-2 or TRBV6-3 to TRBJ2-7; D is possibly TRBD2 (6 bases). The clonotype comes from a man aged 50-60 years who had recovered from COVID-19. Specimen: PBMCs or T cells enriched from blood (not recorded which). The CDR3 DNA reads as TGTGCCAGCAGTTCTTCCGGGAGTGGGGCCTACGAGCAGTACTTC. Translation gives CASSSSGSGAYEQYF.